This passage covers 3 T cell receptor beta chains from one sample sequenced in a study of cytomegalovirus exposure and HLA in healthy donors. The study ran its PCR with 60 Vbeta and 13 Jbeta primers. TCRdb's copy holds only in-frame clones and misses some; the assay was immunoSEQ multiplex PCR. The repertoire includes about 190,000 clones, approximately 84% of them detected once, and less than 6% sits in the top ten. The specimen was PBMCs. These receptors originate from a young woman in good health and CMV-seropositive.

CDR3 nucleotides: TGTGCCAGTAGTGCCGGGGGGGGCTGGGAATACGAGCAGTACTTC. Its protein product is CASSAGGGWEYEQYF. V and J are TRBV19 and TRBJ2-7; TRBD2 agrees at 8 bases. Germline V lookup: CDR1 LNHDA, CDR2 SQIVND (reference sequence). V shed 5 bases, J shed 4 bases, and the junction held 10 bases outside the gene matches. The CDR3 runs 15 residues.

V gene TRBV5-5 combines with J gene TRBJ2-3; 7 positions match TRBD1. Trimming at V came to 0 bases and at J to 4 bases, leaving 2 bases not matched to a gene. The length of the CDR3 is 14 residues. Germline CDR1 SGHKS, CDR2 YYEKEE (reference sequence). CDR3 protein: CASSLDRGPDTQYF. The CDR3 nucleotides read TGTGCCAGCAGCTTGGACAGGGGCCCAGATACGCAGTATTTT. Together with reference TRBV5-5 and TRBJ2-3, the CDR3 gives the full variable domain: DAGVTQSPTHLIKTRGQQVTLRCSPISGHKSVSWYQQVLGQGPQFIFQYYEKEERGRGNFPDRFSARQFPNYSSELNVNALLLGDSALYLCASSLDRGPDTQYFGPGTRLTVL.

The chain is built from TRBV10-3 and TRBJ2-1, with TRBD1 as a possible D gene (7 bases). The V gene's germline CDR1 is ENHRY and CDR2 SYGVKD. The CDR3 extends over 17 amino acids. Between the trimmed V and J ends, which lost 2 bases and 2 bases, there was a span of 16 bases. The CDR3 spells CAISEPVTGRTYNEQFF. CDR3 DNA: TGTGCCATCAGTGAGCCGGTGACAGGGAGGACCTACAATGAGCAGTTCTTC.